The 5 T cell receptor beta chains in this list originate from one sample, sequenced in a study of blood T cell repertoires in COVID-19. The assay was immunoSEQ multiplex PCR, and TCRdb's table has in-frame clones only and misses some. The data contain roughly 100,000 clones, 91% of them singletons. Sequencing used peripheral blood. Every receptor here comes from a human donor with active COVID-19. The donor label of this sample is uncertain.

This clone has only a few counts. Written as DNA, the CDR3 is TGTGCCAGCAGTTTTACAGACAGGGGGGCTTCACCCCTCCACTTT. This encodes CASSFTDRGASPLHF. The chain is built from TRBV28 and TRBJ1-6; 9 bases align to TRBD1. The CDR3 sequence is 15 residues long. In germline, CDR1 is MDHEN, CDR2 SYDVKM. Unmatched junction bases numbered 6, after V lost 3 bases and J lost 9 bases.

The chain employs TRBV5-1 and TRBJ2-1; 8 positions agree with TRBD2. Germline lookup yields CDR1 SGHRS and CDR2 YFSETQ. The CDR3 is 14 residues long. V dropped 3 bases and J dropped 2; count of bases not matched to a gene: 1. CDR3: CASSSAGAYNEQFF. The CDR3 nucleotides read TGCGCCAGCAGCTCAGCGGGGGCCTACAATGAGCAGTTCTTC.

The rearrangement joins TRBV5-4 to TRBJ1-6; 9 nucleotides line up with TRBD1. J gave up 7 bases and V 0 bases, and 8 bases lay outside the gene matches. Germline CDR1 and CDR2: SGHNT and YYREEE (reference sequence). This CDR3 spans 17 amino acids. Here the CDR3 reads CASSLEGQGFQNSPLHF. CDR3 nucleotides: TGTGCCAGCAGCTTGGAGGGACAGGGTTTTCAAAATTCACCCCTCCACTTT.

The V and J genes are TRBV24-1 and TRBJ2-5; 7 nucleotides agree with TRBD1. CDR1 and CDR2 (germline): KGHDR, SFDVKD. With 7 bases clipped from V and 3 bases from J, the junction kept 7 bases outside the gene matches. CDR3 length: 14 residues. For the CDR3, the DNA is TGTGCCACCAGAGGAATAGGGGGCGAAGAGACCCAGTACTTC. Its translation is CATRGIGGEETQYF.

This clone was picked up one time. V gene TRBV4-3 combines with J gene TRBJ2-1, with TRBD2 matching 11 bases. V was clipped by 3 bases and J by 1 base; unmatched bases: 11. Germline CDR1 LGHNA, CDR2 YSLEER. The CDR3 spans 19 residues. The CDR3 DNA follows: TGCGCCAGCAGCCACTACTTAGCGGGGGGGCTGGCTTCCTACAATGAGCAGTTCTTC. Its translation: CASSHYLAGGLASYNEQFF.